This is a list of T cell receptor beta chains from one sample in a study of cytomegalovirus exposure and HLA in healthy donors. TCRdb keeps only in-frame clones here, not all; method: immunoSEQ multiplex PCR. The sample data list around 60,000 clones. Input material: PBMCs. All receptors derive from a woman younger than 30 in good health and CMV-seronegative. Both conserved end residues are part of each CDR3. D genes are given only for firm matches.

CDR3nt: TGTGCCAGCAGCCAAGGAGGGTTTGGCAATCAGCCCCAGCATTTT
CDR3aa: CASSQGGFGNQPQHF
v_gene: TRBV14
j_gene: TRBJ1-5
d_gene: -

CDR3nt: TGTGCCAGCAGTTTTACTCGGCAGAGGAGCACCTTC
CDR3aa: CASSFTRQRSTF
v_gene: TRBV6-6
j_gene: TRBJ1-2
d_gene: -

CDR3nt: TGTGCCAGCAGCTCGGCGGGGGAGCGGACGCACTTC
CDR3aa: CASSSAGERTHF
v_gene: TRBV7-9
j_gene: TRBJ2-7
d_gene: TRBD2

CDR3nt: TGTGCCAGCACCCCCGGGACAGGTTACGGTGGCTACACCTTC
CDR3aa: CASTPGTGYGGYTF
v_gene: TRBV9
j_gene: TRBJ1-2
d_gene: TRBD1

CDR3nt: TGCAGCGTTGAAGGGATACAGGGGGGACGGGAAAAACTGTTTTTT
CDR3aa: CSVEGIQGGREKLFF
v_gene: TRBV29-1
j_gene: TRBJ1-4
d_gene: TRBD1

CDR3nt: TGTGCCAGCGCTAGGGGGCTAGAGGAAAAACTGTTTTTT
CDR3aa: CASARGLEEKLFF
v_gene: TRBV6-1
j_gene: TRBJ1-4
d_gene: TRBD1

CDR3nt: TGTGCCAGCAGTGAAGCGCGGGGTGGCTACACCTTC
CDR3aa: CASSEARGGYTF
v_gene: TRBV2
j_gene: TRBJ1-2
d_gene: -

CDR3nt: TGTGCCTGGAGTGCGGGACTAGCGGGAGAGACCCAGTACTTC
CDR3aa: CAWSAGLAGETQYF
v_gene: TRBV30
j_gene: TRBJ2-5
d_gene: TRBD2

CDR3nt: TGTGCCAGTAGAACTAGCGGGACCGGCTACGAGCAGTACTTC
CDR3aa: CASRTSGTGYEQYF
v_gene: TRBV19
j_gene: TRBJ2-7
d_gene: TRBD2

CDR3nt: TGTGCCAGCAGGGTCGGTTTCCCGAACACTGAAGCTTTCTTT
CDR3aa: CASRVGFPNTEAFF
v_gene: TRBV6-1
j_gene: TRBJ1-1
d_gene: -

CDR3nt: TGCAGCGTTAGAGGCGGGAACTGGACGGGTGGCTACACCTTC
CDR3aa: CSVRGGNWTGGYTF
v_gene: TRBV29-1
j_gene: TRBJ1-2
d_gene: -

CDR3nt: TGTGCCTGGATGGGGAGGGGGATATTTGGATCAGATTTCTTT
CDR3aa: CAWMGRGIFGSDFF
v_gene: TRBV30
j_gene: TRBJ1-1
d_gene: -

CDR3nt: TGTGCCAGTAGTACTTCTAAAAATCAGCCCCAGCATTTT
CDR3aa: CASSTSKNQPQHF
v_gene: TRBV19
j_gene: TRBJ1-5
d_gene: -

CDR3nt: TGTGCCAGTAGTTTCAGGGTTGGTGGCTACACCTTC
CDR3aa: CASSFRVGGYTF
v_gene: TRBV19
j_gene: TRBJ1-2
d_gene: -

CDR3nt: TGTGCCAGCAGTTATTACAGGGCAGAGACCCAGTACTTC
CDR3aa: CASSYYRAETQYF
v_gene: TRBV6-5
j_gene: TRBJ2-5
d_gene: -

CDR3nt: TGTGCCAGCAGTTATTCAGAAATCTATGGCTACACCTTC
CDR3aa: CASSYSEIYGYTF
v_gene: TRBV6-5
j_gene: TRBJ1-2
d_gene: -

CDR3nt: TGTGCCAGCAGCCAACCGGGAAAACCCTACGAGCAGTACTTC
CDR3aa: CASSQPGKPYEQYF
v_gene: TRBV14
j_gene: TRBJ2-7
d_gene: -

CDR3nt: TGTGCCAGCAGTCAGGCGACAGGGGGCGCCTACGAGCAGTACTTC
CDR3aa: CASSQATGGAYEQYF
v_gene: TRBV25-1
j_gene: TRBJ2-7
d_gene: TRBD1

CDR3nt: TGTGCCAGCAGTTACGGGACAGGGGCCTACGAGCAGTACTTC
CDR3aa: CASSYGTGAYEQYF
v_gene: TRBV6-5
j_gene: TRBJ2-7
d_gene: TRBD1

CDR3nt: TGTGCCAGCAGCTTAGCTCCAGGACAGGCAACGTTCGGGGTCAATCAGCCCCAGCATTTT
CDR3aa: CASSLAPGQATFGVNQPQHF
v_gene: TRBV7-8
j_gene: TRBJ1-5
d_gene: TRBD1

CDR3nt: TGTGCCAGCAGTGAACTCAGTTTATTTGAAGCTTTCTTT
CDR3aa: CASSELSLFEAFF
v_gene: TRBV25-1
j_gene: TRBJ1-1
d_gene: -

CDR3nt: TGCGCCAGCAGCCCCGGGACTAGGCGGACCCAGTACTTC
CDR3aa: CASSPGTRRTQYF
v_gene: TRBV5-1
j_gene: TRBJ2-5
d_gene: TRBD2

CDR3nt: TGTGCCAGCAGCTCGGGACAGGCCGGAAAGCGTGGCAATCAGCCCCAGCATTTT
CDR3aa: CASSSGQAGKRGNQPQHF
v_gene: TRBV7-3
j_gene: TRBJ1-5
d_gene: TRBD1

CDR3nt: TGTGCCAGCAGCCAATTGACAGGGCCCGGTGAGCAGTTCTTC
CDR3aa: CASSQLTGPGEQFF
v_gene: TRBV14
j_gene: TRBJ2-1
d_gene: TRBD1

CDR3nt: TGTGCCAGCAGTGGACCTGCGGACAGTCGGGATTCCCAAGAGACCCAGTACTTC
CDR3aa: CASSGPADSRDSQETQYF
v_gene: TRBV25-1
j_gene: TRBJ2-5
d_gene: -

CDR3nt: TGTGCCAGTAGTCCTCAGAGGGAGTTTCCTAGCACAGATACGCAGTATTTT
CDR3aa: CASSPQREFPSTDTQYF
v_gene: TRBV19
j_gene: TRBJ2-3
d_gene: -

CDR3nt: TGTGCCAGTAGTACGGGACAGCGGAATTCACCCCTCCACTTT
CDR3aa: CASSTGQRNSPLHF
v_gene: TRBV19
j_gene: TRBJ1-6
d_gene: TRBD1

CDR3nt: TGCGCCAGCAGGTTACAGGGGGCAGAAGATACGCAGTATTTT
CDR3aa: CASRLQGAEDTQYF
v_gene: TRBV5-1
j_gene: TRBJ2-3
d_gene: TRBD1

CDR3nt: TGTGCCAGCAGTTCTCTACTAGCGGGAGAGACCCAGTACTTC
CDR3aa: CASSSLLAGETQYF
v_gene: TRBV11-2
j_gene: TRBJ2-5
d_gene: TRBD2

CDR3nt: TGCAGTGCTAGTGTGGCGACCCAGTACTTC
CDR3aa: CSASVATQYF
v_gene: TRBV20-1
j_gene: TRBJ2-5
d_gene: -

CDR3nt: TGTGCCAGCAGCTTGGGTTTGGCGGTCTATGGCTACACCTTC
CDR3aa: CASSLGLAVYGYTF
v_gene: TRBV7-9
j_gene: TRBJ1-2
d_gene: -

CDR3nt: TGCAGCGTTGCTGGGACAGGAAGCTCCTACGAGCAGTACTTC
CDR3aa: CSVAGTGSSYEQYF
v_gene: TRBV29-1
j_gene: TRBJ2-7
d_gene: TRBD1

CDR3nt: TGTGCCAGCAGCCCCGGGACACCGGACCTCCAGTACTTC
CDR3aa: CASSPGTPDLQYF
v_gene: TRBV7-3
j_gene: TRBJ2-7
d_gene: -

CDR3nt: TGCGCCAGCAGCCAAGAGGGGGGGGCCTACAATGAGCAGTTCTTC
CDR3aa: CASSQEGGAYNEQFF
v_gene: TRBV4-1
j_gene: TRBJ2-1
d_gene: TRBD2

CDR3nt: TGCGCCAGCAGCGCGGGACTAGCGGGAGCCCACACAGATACGCAGTATTTT
CDR3aa: CASSAGLAGAHTDTQYF
v_gene: TRBV10-1
j_gene: TRBJ2-3
d_gene: TRBD2

CDR3nt: TGTGCCAGCAGCTTAGTAGGGGGCAAGACTGAAGCTTTCTTT
CDR3aa: CASSLVGGKTEAFF
v_gene: TRBV7-2
j_gene: TRBJ1-1
d_gene: TRBD1

CDR3nt: TGTGCCAGCAGTGTCAACGGCAGGTACGAGCAGTACTTC
CDR3aa: CASSVNGRYEQYF
v_gene: TRBV2
j_gene: TRBJ2-7
d_gene: -

CDR3nt: TGTGCCAGCAGCGTCGGACAGGGACCCTACAATGAGCAGTTCTTC
CDR3aa: CASSVGQGPYNEQFF
v_gene: TRBV9
j_gene: TRBJ2-1
d_gene: TRBD1

CDR3nt: TGCAGCGTTCCTCTTCTTACAGGGGTGAACACTGAAGCTTTCTTT
CDR3aa: CSVPLLTGVNTEAFF
v_gene: TRBV29-1
j_gene: TRBJ1-1
d_gene: TRBD1

CDR3nt: TGTGCCAGCAACTTCTTAGTTATTGGGCCATGGGGCTACACCTTC
CDR3aa: CASNFLVIGPWGYTF
v_gene: TRBV7-9
j_gene: TRBJ1-2
d_gene: -

CDR3nt: TGCGCCAGCAGCCAAGATCTTCCGAGGTCCGATACGCAGTATTTT
CDR3aa: CASSQDLPRSDTQYF
v_gene: TRBV4-1
j_gene: TRBJ2-3
d_gene: -

CDR3nt: TGCGCCAGCACGGGAGAGACAGGGGACTATGGCTACACCTTC
CDR3aa: CASTGETGDYGYTF
v_gene: TRBV10-1
j_gene: TRBJ1-2
d_gene: TRBD1

CDR3nt: TGTGCCAGCAGCGCTTTTTCCGGCGGGGGCTCTAATGAAAAACTGTTTTTT
CDR3aa: CASSAFSGGGSNEKLFF
v_gene: TRBV9
j_gene: TRBJ1-4
d_gene: -

CDR3nt: TGTGCCACAGGGACATCTTCCTCCTACGAGCAGTACTTC
CDR3aa: CATGTSSSYEQYF
v_gene: TRBV2
j_gene: TRBJ2-7
d_gene: -

CDR3nt: TGTGCCAGCAGCGTCTACAGGGGGCCGCGTAGATTACGCACAGATACGCAGTATTTT
CDR3aa: CASSVYRGPRRLRTDTQYF
v_gene: TRBV5-4
j_gene: TRBJ2-3
d_gene: TRBD1

CDR3nt: TGTGCCAGCAAAGACTACCAGGACTACAATGAGCAGTTCTTC
CDR3aa: CASKDYQDYNEQFF
v_gene: TRBV2
j_gene: TRBJ2-1
d_gene: -